The TCR beta chain under discussion was sequenced for a study of blood T cell repertoires in COVID-19. The overall study: Sample material is recorded as cDNA or gDNA derived from T cells, B-cell-depleted T cells, or PBMCs.

In the original analysis: Amplification from reference gene primers served as the basis for estimated nucleated cell counts. This table comes from immunoSEQ multiplex PCR, and its TCRdb copy is limited to in-frame clones, with some not included. V and J calls and clone size are as listed in that table; D and trimming were resolved from the DNA. This table holds 280,000 or so clones, approximately 91% found once. The sequence was obtained from a woman in her sixties or seventies with acute or convalescent COVID-19. The sample comprised peripheral blood.

The CDR3 reads CASSLAGGTGELFF. The CDR3 DNA follows: TGTGCCAGCAGCTTGGCAGGGGGGACCGGGGAGCTGTTTTTT. The chain is built from TRBV5-5 and TRBJ2-2, with a weak D call TRBD1 (7 bases). Trimming removed 0 bases from V and 5 bases from J, with 8 bases in between. The CDR3 spans 14 residues. CDR1 is SGHKS, CDR2 YYEKEE, per germline (reference sequence).